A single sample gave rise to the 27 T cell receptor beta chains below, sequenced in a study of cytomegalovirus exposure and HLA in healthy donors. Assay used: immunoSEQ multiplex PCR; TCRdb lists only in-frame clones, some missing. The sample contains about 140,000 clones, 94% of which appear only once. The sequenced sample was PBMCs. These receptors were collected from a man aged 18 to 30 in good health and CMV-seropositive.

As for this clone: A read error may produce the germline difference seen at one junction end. CDR3 nucleotides: TGTGCCAGCCGTGAGCGGGAGCCCCCCGATGAGCAGTTCTTC. Translated: CASREREPPDEQFF. The chain combines TRBV6-1 with TRBJ2-1, with 8 bases that match TRBD2. This CDR3 region has 14 residues. Germline CDR1 and CDR2: MNHNS and SASEGT.

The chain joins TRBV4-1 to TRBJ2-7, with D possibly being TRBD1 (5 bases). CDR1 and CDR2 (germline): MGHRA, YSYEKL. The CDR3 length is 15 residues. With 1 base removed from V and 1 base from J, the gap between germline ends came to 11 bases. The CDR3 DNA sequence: TGCGCCAGCAGCCAAGGGCAGGGCCTTTCCTACGAGCAGTACTTC. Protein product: CASSQGQGLSYEQYF.

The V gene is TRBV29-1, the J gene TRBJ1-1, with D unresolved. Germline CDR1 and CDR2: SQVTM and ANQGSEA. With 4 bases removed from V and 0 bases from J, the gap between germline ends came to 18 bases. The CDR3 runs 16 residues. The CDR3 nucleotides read TGCAGCGTTGCCTGGCCAGAGGGCGGGATGAACACTGAAGCTTTCTTT. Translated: CSVAWPEGGMNTEAFF.

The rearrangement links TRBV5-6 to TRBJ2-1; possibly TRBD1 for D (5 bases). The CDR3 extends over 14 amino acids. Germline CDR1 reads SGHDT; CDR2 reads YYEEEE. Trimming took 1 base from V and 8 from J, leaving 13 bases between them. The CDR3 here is CASSLRGGRDEQFF. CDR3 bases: TGTGCCAGCAGCTTGAGGGGTGGTCGCGATGAGCAGTTCTTC.

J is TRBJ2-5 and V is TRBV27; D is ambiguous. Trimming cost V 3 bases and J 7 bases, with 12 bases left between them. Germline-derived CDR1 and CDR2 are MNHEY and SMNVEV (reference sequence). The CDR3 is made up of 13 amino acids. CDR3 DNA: TGTGCCAGCAGTTTGAACATCGGAGTGACCCAGTACTTC. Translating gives CASSLNIGVTQYF.

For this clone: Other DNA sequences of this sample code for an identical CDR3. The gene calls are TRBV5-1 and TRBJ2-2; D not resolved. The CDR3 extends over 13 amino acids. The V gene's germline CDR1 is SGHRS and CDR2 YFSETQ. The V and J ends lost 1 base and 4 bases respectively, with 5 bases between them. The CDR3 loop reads CASSLSGTGELFF. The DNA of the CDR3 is TGCGCCAGCAGCTTGTCAGGCACCGGGGAGCTGTTTTTT.

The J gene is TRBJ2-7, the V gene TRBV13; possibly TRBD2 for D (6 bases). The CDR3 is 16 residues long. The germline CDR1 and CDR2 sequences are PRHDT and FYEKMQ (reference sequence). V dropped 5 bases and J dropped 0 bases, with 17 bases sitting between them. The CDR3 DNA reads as TGTGCCAGCAGCAGAACCGGGACTCCCAGCTCCTACGAGCAGTACTTC. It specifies CASSRTGTPSSYEQYF.

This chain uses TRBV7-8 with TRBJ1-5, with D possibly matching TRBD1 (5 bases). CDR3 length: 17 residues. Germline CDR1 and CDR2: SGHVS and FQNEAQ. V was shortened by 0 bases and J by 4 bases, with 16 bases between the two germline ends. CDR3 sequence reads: CASSLALGGVTNQPQHF. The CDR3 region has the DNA TGTGCCAGCAGCTTAGCGCTGGGAGGGGTGACAAATCAGCCCCAGCATTTT.

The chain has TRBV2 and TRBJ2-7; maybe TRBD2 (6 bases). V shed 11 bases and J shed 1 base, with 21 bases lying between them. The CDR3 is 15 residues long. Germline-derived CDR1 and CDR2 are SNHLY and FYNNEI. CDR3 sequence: CAGTEGPERSYEQYF. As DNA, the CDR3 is TGTGCCGGAACGGAGGGCCCTGAGCGGTCCTACGAGCAGTACTTC.

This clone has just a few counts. The CDR3 protein is CASSIIPGQGKETQYF. CDR3 nucleotide sequence: TGCGCCAGCAGTATTATTCCGGGACAGGGAAAGGAGACCCAGTACTTC. The chain recombines TRBV5-1 with TRBJ2-5; 9 bases fit TRBD1. Unmatched junction bases numbered 13, after V lost 5 bases and J lost 5 bases. Germline V gene lookup returns CDR1 SGHRS and CDR2 YFSETQ. The CDR3 runs 16 residues.

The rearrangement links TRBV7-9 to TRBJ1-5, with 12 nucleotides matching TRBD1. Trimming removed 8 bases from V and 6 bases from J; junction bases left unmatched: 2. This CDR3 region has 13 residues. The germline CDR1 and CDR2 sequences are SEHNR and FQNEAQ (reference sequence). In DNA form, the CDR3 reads TGTGCCAGCTCGGGACAGGGGGCTCAGCCCCAGCATTTT. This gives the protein CASSGQGAQPQHF. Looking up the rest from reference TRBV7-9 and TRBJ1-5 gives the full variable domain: DTGVSQNPRHKITKRGQNVTFRCDPISEHNRLYWYRQTLGQGPEFLTYFQNEAQLEKSRLLSDRFSAERPKGSFSTLEIQRTEQGDSAMYLCASSGQGAQPQHFGDGTRLSIL.

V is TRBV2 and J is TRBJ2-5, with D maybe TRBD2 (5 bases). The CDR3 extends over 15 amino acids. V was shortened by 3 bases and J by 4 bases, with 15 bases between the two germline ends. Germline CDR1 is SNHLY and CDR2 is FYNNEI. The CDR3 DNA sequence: TGTGCCAGCAGTGAGGAGGTGGACGACCCAGAGACCCAGTACTTC. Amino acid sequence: CASSEEVDDPETQYF.

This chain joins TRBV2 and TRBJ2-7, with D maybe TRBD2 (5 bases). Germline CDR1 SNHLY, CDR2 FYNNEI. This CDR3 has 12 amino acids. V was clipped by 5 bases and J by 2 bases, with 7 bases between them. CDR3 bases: TGTGCCAGCAGTTCGGGAACCTACGAGCAGTACTTC. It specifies CASSSGTYEQYF.

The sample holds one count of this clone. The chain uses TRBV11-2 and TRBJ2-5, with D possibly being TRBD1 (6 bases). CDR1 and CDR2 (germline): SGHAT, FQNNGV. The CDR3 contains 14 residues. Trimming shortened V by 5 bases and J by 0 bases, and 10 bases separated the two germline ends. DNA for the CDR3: TGTGCCAGCAGCGCACAGGGCTACCAAGAGACCCAGTACTTC. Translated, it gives CASSAQGYQETQYF.

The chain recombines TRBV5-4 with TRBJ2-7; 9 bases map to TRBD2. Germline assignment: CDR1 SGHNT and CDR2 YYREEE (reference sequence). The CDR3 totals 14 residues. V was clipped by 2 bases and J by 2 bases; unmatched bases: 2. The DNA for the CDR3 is TGTGCCAGCAGCTTCCGCGGGAGGGCCTACGAGCAGTACTTC. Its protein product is CASSFRGRAYEQYF.

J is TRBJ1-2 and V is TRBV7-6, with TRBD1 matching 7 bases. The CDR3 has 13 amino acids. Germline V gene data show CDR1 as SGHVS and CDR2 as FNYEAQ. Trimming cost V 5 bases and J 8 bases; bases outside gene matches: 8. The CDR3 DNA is TGTGCCAGCAGCCCGACAGGGTTTGGCGGCTACACCTTC. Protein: CASSPTGFGGYTF.

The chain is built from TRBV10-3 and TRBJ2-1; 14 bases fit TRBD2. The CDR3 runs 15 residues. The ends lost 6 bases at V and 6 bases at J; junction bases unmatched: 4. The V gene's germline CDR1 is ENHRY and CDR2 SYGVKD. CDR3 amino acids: CAIRRTSGRINEQFF. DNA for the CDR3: TGTGCCATCAGGAGGACTAGCGGGAGGATCAATGAGCAGTTCTTC.

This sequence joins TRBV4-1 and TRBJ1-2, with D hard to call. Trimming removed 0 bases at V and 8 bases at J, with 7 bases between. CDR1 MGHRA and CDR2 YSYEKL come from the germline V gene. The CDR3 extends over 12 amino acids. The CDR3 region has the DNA TGCGCCAGCAGCCAAGACGGGAGGGGCTACACCTTC. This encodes CASSQDGRGYTF.

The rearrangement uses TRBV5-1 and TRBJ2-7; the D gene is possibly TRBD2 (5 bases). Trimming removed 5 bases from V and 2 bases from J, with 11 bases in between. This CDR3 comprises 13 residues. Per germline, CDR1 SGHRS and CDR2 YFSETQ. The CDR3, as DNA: TGCGCCAGCAGGTTTCTCGGGACCTACGAGCAGTACTTC. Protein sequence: CASRFLGTYEQYF.

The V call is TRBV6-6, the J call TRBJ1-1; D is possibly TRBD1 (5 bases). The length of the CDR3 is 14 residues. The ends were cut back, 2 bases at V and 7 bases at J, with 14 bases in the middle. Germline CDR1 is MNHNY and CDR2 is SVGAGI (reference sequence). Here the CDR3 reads CASSYRGYTFEAFF. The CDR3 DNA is TGTGCCAGCAGTTACAGGGGCTATACTTTTGAAGCTTTCTTT.

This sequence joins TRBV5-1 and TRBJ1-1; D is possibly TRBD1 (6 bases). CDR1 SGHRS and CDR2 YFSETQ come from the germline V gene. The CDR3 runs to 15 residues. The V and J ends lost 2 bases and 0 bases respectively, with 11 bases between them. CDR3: CASSFYRDMNTEAFF. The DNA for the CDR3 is TGCGCCAGCAGCTTCTATAGGGACATGAACACTGAAGCTTTCTTT. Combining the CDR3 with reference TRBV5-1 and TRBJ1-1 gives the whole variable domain KAGVTQTPRYLIKTRGQQVTLSCSPISGHRSVSWYQQTPGQGLQFLFEYFSETQRNKGNFPGRFSGRQFSNSRSEMNVSTLELGDSALYLCASSFYRDMNTEAFFGQGTRLTVV.

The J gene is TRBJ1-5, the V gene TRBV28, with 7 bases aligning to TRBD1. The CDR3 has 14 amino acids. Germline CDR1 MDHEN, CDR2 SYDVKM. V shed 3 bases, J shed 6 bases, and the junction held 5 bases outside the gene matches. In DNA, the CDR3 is TGTGCCAGCAGTTTCGAAGGGGGCGTTCAGCCCCAGCATTTT. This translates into CASSFEGGVQPQHF.

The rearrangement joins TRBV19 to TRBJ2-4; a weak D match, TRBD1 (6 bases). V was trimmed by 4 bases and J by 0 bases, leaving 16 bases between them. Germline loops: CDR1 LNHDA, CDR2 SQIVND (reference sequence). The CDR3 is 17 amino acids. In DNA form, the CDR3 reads TGTGCCAGTAGTACGAGACAGGCCCAACTAGCCAAAAACATTCAGTACTTC. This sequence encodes CASSTRQAQLAKNIQYF. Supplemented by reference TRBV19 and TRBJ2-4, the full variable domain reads DGGITQSPKYLFRKEGQNVTLSCEQNLNHDAMYWYRQDPGQGLRLIYYSQIVNDFQKGDIAEGYSVSREKKESFPLTVTSAQKNPTAFYLCASSTRQAQLAKNIQYFGAGTRLSVL.

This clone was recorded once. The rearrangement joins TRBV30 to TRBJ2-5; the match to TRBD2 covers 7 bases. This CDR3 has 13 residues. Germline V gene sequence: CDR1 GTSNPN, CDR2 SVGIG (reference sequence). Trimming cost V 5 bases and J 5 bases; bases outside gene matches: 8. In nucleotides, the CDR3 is TGTGCCTGGTCCGGACTAGTGGTTGAGACCCAGTACTTC. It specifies CAWSGLVVETQYF.

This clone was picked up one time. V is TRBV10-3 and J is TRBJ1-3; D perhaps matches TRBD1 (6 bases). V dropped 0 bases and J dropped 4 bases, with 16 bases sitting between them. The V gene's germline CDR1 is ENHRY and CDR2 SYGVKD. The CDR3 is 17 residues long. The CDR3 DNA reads TGTGCCATCAGTGAGTCGGGCCCCTGGACAGTCGGAAACACCATATATTTT. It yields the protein CAISESGPWTVGNTIYF.

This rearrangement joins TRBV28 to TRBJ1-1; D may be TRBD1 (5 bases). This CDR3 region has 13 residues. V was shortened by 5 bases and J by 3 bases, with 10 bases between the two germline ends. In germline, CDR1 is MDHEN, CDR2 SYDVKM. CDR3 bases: TGTGCCAGCAGTATAAAGACAGACACTGAAGCTTTCTTT. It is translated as CASSIKTDTEAFF.

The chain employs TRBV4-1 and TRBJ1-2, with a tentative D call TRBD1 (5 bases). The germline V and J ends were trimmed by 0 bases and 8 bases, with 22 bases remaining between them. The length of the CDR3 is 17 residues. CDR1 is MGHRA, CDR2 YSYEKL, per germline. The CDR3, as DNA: TGCGCCAGCAGCCAAGAGGTAGACTCGGGACTTGTAAGAGGCTACACCTTC. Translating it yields CASSQEVDSGLVRGYTF.